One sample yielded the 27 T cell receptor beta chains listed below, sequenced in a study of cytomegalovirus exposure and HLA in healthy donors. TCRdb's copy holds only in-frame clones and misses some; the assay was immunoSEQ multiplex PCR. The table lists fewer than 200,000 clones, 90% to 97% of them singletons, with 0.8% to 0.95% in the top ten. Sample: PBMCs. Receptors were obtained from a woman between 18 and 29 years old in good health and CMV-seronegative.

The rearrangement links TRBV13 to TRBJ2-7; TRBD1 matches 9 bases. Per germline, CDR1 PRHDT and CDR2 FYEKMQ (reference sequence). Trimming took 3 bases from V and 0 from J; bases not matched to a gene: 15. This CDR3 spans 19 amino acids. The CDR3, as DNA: TGTGCCAGCAGCTTTAGACAGGGGGAACTTCCTAAAAGCTCCTACGAGCAGTACTTC. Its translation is CASSFRQGELPKSSYEQYF.

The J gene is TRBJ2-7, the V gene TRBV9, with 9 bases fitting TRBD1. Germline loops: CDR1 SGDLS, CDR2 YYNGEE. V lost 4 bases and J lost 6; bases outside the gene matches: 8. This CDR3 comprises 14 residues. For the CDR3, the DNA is TGTGCCAGCAGCTCCCAACCACAGGGGGCCGAGCAGTACTTC. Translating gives CASSSQPQGAEQYF.

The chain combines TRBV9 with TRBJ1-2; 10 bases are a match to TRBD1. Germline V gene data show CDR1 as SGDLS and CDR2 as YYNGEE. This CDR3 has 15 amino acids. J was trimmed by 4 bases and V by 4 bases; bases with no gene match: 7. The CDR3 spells CASSTPTGGGYGYTF. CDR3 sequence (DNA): TGTGCCAGCAGCACCCCGACAGGGGGCGGCTATGGCTACACCTTC.

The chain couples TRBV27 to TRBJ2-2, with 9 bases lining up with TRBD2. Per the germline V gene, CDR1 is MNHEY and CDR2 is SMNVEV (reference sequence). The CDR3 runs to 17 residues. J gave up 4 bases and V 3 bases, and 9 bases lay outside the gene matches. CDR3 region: CASSFSSGVIVTGELFF. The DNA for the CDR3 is TGTGCCAGCAGTTTTTCTAGCGGGGTGATTGTCACCGGGGAGCTGTTTTTT.

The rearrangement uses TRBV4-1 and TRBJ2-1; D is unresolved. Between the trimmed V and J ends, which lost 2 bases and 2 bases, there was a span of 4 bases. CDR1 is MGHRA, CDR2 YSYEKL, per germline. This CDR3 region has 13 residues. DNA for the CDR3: TGCGCCAGCAGCCAAACAACCTACAATGAGCAGTTCTTC. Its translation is CASSQTTYNEQFF.

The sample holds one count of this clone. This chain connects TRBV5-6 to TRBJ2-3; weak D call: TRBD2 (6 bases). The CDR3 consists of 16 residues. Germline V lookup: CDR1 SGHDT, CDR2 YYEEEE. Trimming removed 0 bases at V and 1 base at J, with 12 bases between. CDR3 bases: TGTGCCAGCAGCTTGGTGACCCCGGGGGGCACAGATACGCAGTATTTT. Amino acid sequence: CASSLVTPGGTDTQYF. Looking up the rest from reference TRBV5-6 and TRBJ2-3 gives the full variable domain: DAGVTQSPTHLIKTRGQQVTLRCSPKSGHDTVSWYQQALGQGPQFIFQYYEEEERQRGNFPDRFSGHQFPNYSSELNVNALLLGDSALYLCASSLVTPGGTDTQYFGPGTRLTVL.

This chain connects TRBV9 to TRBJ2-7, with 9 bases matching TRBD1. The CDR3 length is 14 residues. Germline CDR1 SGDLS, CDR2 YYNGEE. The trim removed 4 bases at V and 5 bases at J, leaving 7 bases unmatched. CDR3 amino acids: CASSLKTGGHEQYF. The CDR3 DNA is TGTGCCAGCAGCCTCAAGACAGGGGGGCACGAGCAGTACTTC.

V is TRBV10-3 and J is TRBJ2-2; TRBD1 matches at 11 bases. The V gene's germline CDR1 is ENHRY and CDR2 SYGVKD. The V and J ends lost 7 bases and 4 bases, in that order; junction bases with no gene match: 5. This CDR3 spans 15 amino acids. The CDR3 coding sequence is TGTGCCATCAATGGGGACAGGGGGAGCACCGGGGAGCTGTTTTTT. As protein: CAINGDRGSTGELFF.

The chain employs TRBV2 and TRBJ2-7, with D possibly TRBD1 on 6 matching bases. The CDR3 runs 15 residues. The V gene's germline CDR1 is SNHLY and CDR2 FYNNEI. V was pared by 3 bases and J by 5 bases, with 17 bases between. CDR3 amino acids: CASSDLNRVGHEQYF. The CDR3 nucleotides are TGTGCCAGCAGTGACTTGAACAGGGTAGGGCACGAGCAGTACTTC.

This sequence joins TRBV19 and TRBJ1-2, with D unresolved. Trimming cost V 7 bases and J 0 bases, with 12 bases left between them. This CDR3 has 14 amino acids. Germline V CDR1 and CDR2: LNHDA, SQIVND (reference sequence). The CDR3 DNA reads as TGTGCCAGTACTTCACTACGGGCTAACTATGGCTACACCTTC. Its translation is CASTSLRANYGYTF.

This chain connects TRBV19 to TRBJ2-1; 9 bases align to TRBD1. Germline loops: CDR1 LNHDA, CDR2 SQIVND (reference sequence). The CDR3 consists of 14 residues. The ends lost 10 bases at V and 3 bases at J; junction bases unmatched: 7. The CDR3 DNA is TGTGCCACAATGAGACAGGGGGGCTACAATGAGCAGTTCTTC. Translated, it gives CATMRQGGYNEQFF.

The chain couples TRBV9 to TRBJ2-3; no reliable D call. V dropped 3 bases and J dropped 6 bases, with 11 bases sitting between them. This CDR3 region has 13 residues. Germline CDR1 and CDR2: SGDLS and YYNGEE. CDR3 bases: TGTGCCAGCAGCGCCTCGGGTTTTGATACGCAGTATTTT. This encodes CASSASGFDTQYF.

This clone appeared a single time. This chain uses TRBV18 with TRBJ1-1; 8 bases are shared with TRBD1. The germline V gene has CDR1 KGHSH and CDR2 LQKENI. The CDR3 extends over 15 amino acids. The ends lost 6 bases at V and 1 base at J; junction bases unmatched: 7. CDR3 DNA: TGTGCCAGCTCCGCGGGACAGGTCGGGAACACTGAAGCTTTCTTT. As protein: CASSAGQVGNTEAFF.

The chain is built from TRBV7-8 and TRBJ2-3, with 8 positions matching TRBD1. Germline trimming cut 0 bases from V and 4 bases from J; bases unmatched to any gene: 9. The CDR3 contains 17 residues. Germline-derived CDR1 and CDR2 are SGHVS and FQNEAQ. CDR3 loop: CASSLATLGQAPDTQYF. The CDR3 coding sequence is TGTGCCAGCAGCTTAGCCACGCTGGGACAGGCCCCAGATACGCAGTATTTT.

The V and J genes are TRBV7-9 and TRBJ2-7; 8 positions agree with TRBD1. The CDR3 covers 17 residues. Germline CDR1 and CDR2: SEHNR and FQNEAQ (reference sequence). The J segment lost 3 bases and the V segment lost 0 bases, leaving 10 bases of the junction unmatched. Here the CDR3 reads CASSLAQGAGRDYEQYF. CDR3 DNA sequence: TGTGCCAGCAGCTTAGCCCAGGGGGCAGGGAGAGACTACGAGCAGTACTTC.

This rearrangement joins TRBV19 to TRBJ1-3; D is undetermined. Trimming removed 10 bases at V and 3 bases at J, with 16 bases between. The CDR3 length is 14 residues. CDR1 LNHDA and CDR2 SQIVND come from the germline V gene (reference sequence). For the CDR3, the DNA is TGTGCCACCACCACCTTTTCGGGTGGAAACACCATATATTTT. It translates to CATTTFSGGNTIYF.

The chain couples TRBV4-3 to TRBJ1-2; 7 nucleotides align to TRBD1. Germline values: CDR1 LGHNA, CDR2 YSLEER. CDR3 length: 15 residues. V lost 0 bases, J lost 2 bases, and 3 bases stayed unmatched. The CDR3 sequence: CASSQEDRANYGYTF. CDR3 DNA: TGCGCCAGCAGCCAAGAAGACAGGGCAAACTATGGCTACACCTTC.

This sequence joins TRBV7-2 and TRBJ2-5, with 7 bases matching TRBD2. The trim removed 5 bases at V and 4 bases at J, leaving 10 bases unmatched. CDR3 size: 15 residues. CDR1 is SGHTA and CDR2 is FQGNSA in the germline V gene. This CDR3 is CASSPGGSGRETQYF. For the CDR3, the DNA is TGTGCCAGCAGCCCGGGGGGTAGTGGTAGAGAGACCCAGTACTTC.

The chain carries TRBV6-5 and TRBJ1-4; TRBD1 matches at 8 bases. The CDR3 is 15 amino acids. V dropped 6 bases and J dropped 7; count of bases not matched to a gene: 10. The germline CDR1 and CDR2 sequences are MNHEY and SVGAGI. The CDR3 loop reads CASSPSGTGGEKLFF. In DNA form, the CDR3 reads TGTGCCAGCAGCCCCTCCGGGACAGGAGGTGAAAAACTGTTTTTT.

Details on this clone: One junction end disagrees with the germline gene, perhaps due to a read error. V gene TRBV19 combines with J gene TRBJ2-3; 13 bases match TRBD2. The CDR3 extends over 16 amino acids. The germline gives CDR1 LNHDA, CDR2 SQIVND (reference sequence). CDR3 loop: CASSVGLAGGTDTQYF. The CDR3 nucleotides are TGTGCTAGTAGTGTAGGACTAGCGGGGGGCACAGATACGCAGTATTTT.

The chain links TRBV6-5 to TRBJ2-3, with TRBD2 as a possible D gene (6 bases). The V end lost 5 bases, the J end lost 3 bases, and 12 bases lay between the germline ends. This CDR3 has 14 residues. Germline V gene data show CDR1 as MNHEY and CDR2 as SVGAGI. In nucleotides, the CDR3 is TGTGCCAGCAGTGAAGGGACTTTGACAGATACGCAGTATTTT. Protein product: CASSEGTLTDTQYF.

The chain's CDR3 is CASSPRLLDPFF. CDR3 nucleotide sequence: TGTGCCAGCAGCCCGAGGCTCCTCGACCCGTTCTTC. The rearrangement joins TRBV7-2 to TRBJ2-1; D gene unclear. V lost 5 bases, J lost 15 bases, and 17 bases lay in between. The germline V gene encodes CDR1 SGHTA and CDR2 FQGNSA. The CDR3 has 12 amino acids.

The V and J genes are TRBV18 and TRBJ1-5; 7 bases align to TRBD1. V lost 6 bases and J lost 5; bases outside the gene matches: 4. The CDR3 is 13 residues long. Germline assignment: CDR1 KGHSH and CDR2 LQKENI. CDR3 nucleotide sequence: TGTGCCAGCTCCCTCGACAGGGATCAGCCCCAGCATTTT. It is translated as CASSLDRDQPQHF.

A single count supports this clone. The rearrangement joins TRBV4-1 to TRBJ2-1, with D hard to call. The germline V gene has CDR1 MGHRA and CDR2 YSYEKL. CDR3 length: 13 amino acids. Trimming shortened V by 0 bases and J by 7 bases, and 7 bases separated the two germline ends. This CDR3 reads CASSQDVRNEQFF. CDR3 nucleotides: TGCGCCAGCAGCCAAGACGTACGGAATGAGCAGTTCTTC.

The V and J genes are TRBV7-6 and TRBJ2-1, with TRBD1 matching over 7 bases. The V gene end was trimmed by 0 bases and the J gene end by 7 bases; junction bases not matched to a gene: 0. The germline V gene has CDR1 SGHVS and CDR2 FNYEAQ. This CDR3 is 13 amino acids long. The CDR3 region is CASSLATGNEQFF. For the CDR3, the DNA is TGTGCCAGCAGCTTAGCGACAGGGAATGAGCAGTTCTTC. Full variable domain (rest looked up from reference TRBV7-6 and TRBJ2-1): GAGVSQSPRYKVTKRGQDVALRCDPISGHVSLYWYRQALGQGPEFLTYFNYEAQQDKSGLPNDRFSAERPEGSISTLTIQRTEQRDSAMYRCASSLATGNEQFFGPGTRLTVL.

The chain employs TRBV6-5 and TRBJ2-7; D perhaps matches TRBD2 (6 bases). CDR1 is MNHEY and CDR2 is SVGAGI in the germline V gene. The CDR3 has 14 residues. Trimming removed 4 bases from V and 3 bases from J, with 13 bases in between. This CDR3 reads CASSFRQGLYEQYF. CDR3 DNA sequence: TGTGCCAGCAGTTTCCGGCAGGGACTCTACGAGCAGTACTTC.

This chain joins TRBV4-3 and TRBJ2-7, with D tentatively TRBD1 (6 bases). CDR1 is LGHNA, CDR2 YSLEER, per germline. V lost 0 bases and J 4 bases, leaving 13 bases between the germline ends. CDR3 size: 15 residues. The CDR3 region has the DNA TGCGCCAGCAGCCAAGATTTACAGGGAATTTACGAGCAGTACTTC. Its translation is CASSQDLQGIYEQYF.